Following are 2 T cell receptor beta chains from one sample sequenced in a study of identical twins. TCRdb called the 5' RACE reads again in MiXCR, with one record for every CDR3 protein. The repertoire consists of approximately 220,000 distinct CDR3 sequences, with roughly 10% occurring once and the leading ten covering 5% to 6%. Specimen: memory (CD45RO+) T cells sorted from blood. Every receptor here comes from a woman between 18 and 29 years old in good health.

This clonotype showed up just a few times. The gene calls are TRBV4-2 and TRBJ2-7, with 8 bases identical to TRBD2. The CDR3 totals 14 residues. V was clipped by 4 bases and J by 1 base; unmatched bases: 3. Germline values: CDR1 LGHNA, CDR2 YNFKEQ. Here the CDR3 reads CASSPTSASYEQYF. For the CDR3, the DNA is TGTGCCAGCAGCCCGACTAGCGCATCCTACGAGCAGTACTTC.

The chain is built from TRBV20-1 and TRBJ1-2; 7 bases line up with TRBD1. CDR1 DFQATT and CDR2 SNEGSKA come from the germline V gene (reference sequence). This CDR3 is 13 amino acids long. The V segment lost 0 bases and the J segment 7 bases; nucleotides outside the gene matches: 5. CDR3 loop: CSARDSGGGGYTF. The CDR3, as DNA: TGCAGTGCTAGAGATTCAGGGGGTGGTGGCTACACCTTC.